This record looks at one T cell receptor (beta chain) sequence and its context. Its antigen is currently not known. No base quality values were provided; no much bigger clone lies one nucleotide off. The data derive from a study of blood T cell repertoires in COVID-19 (dated by TCRdb to between 2020 and 2021). At the level of the whole study: Collaborator samples came from the United States, Italy and Spain and covered acute and convalescent phases of COVID-19. The prospective study material was composed of cDNA or gDNA derived from T cells, B-cell-depleted T cells, or PBMCs. Deeply sampled blood TCRbeta repertoires from subjects exposed to, actively infected with, or recovered from COVID-19 were included in the dataset. The repertoires were made available in a free public database intended to serve as a resource for research on the immune response to SARS-CoV-2. Samples were obtained from the ongoing ImmuneRACE study (first 160 participants) and from about 1,300 subjects provided by 6 global collaborators. The sample metadata nearly always contained a de-identified subject ID, COVID-19 status, age in years and sex. Where available, HLA class I and class II types were obtained from metadata supplied by the sample provider rather than from assay-based typing.

The CDR3, from cysteine to phenylalanine, totals 19 residues. Only CDR3 DNA remains: 57 bases, in frame from the first base. Per the germline V gene, KGHDR is the CDR1 and SFDVKD is the CDR2. At the junction V is shortened by 0 bases and J by 4 bases; bases outside the gene matches: 13. Findings and caveats that apply to the study as a whole: The amount of clinical and demographic metadata varied by source and participant and was provided uncurated.

The collaborating institutions used their own protocols to collect whole blood in K2EDTA tubes. For TCRbeta analysis, collaborators shipped samples as frozen whole blood, isolated PBMCs, or DNA extracted from either of those sample types. TCRbeta CDR3 regions were amplified from genomic DNA by means of the immunoSEQ Assay, a bias-controlled multiplex PCR. Regarding the original processing steps: Within the assay, amplification of reference gene primers was used to estimate how many nucleated cells each sample contained. To quantify the absolute abundance of each unique TCRbeta CDR3 rearrangement, sequence reads were collapsed and filtered. For each sample, productive Simpson clonality was calculated by taking the square root of Simpson's diversity index across productive rearrangements. In TCRdb, the immuneACCESS table is reduced to in-frame sequences with V and J assigned. These tables do not hold every clone; where another copy was compared, an unresolved V gene accounts for under half, and the others remain unexplained. V and J calls and clone size come straight from that table; D and trimming were deduced from the DNA. The sample profile shows around 150,000 clones; roughly nine tenths of them were found once. The ten largest account for just over 3% of the sample.

The chain couples TRBV24-1 to TRBJ2-5; the junction holds 10 bases that match TRBD1. The TCR was taken from an older woman with active COVID-19. Sequencing input: peripheral blood. CDR3 loop: CATSDLVPGTGDPGETQYF. At the DNA level, the sequence is TGTGCCACCAGTGATTTGGTACCCGGGACAGGGGACCCAGGAGAGACCCAGTACTTC.